A selection of T cell receptor beta chains follows, all from one sample in a study of blood T cells in healthy people across ages. One entry per CDR3 protein, called by TCRdb with MiXCR from the 5' RACE reads. The data show more than 700,000 distinct CDR3 sequences, with roughly 46% seen just once and 15% to 20% held by the top ten. The sequencing sample was made of blood. These receptors all come from a man older than 75 in good health. Both conserved end residues are part of each CDR3. A D gene is named only where the DNA matches it firmly. Rows give clone size only sometimes, using once, few, many, or a class for an expanded clone.

cdr3_aa | cdr3_nt | clone_size | v_call | d_call | j_call
CASSHGLAGVQYF | TGCGCCAGCAGCCATGGACTAGCGGGGGTTCAGTACTTC | . | TRBV4-3 | TRBD2 | TRBJ2-5
CASSLGLGVTDTQYF | TGTGCCAGCAGCTTAGGACTCGGCGTGACAGATACGCAGTATTTT | few | TRBV7-2 | . | TRBJ2-3
CASSVSASALAYEQYF | TGTGCCAGCAGTGTGTCCGCGTCAGCCCTCGCATACGAGCAGTACTTC | . | TRBV25-1 | . | TRBJ2-7
CSASADFNEQFF | TGCAGTGCTAGTGCGGACTTCAATGAGCAGTTCTTC | . | TRBV20-1 | . | TRBJ2-1
CASSYSGQGAPKLFF | TGTGCCAGCAGTTACTCAGGGCAGGGGGCGCCTAAACTGTTTTTT | . | TRBV6-6 | TRBD1 | TRBJ1-4
CASSVDRAGELFF | TGCGCCAGCAGCGTTGACCGGGCCGGGGAGCTGTTTTTT | . | TRBV5-1 | . | TRBJ2-2
CASSITSGRTSSTQYF | TGTGCCAGCAGTATCACTAGCGGGAGAACGTCGAGTACGCAGTATTTT | . | TRBV28 | TRBD2 | TRBJ2-3
CASSPGTVGTEQYF | TGTGCCAGCAGCCCCGGGACAGTCGGTACCGAGCAGTACTTC | many | TRBV12-3/TRBV12-4 | TRBD1 | TRBJ2-7
CSARDRLAGVGVRSYNEQFF | TGCAGTGCTAGAGATCGGCTAGCGGGAGTAGGGGTGAGGTCCTACAATGAGCAGTTCTTC | . | TRBV20-1 | TRBD2 | TRBJ2-1
CASSLEAGVYGYTF | TGTGCCAGCAGCTTAGAGGCAGGGGTCTATGGCTACACCTTC | . | TRBV7-2 | . | TRBJ1-2
CASSARTGGLYNERFF | TGTGCCAGCAGTGCCCGTACAGGGGGCCTATACAATGAGCGGTTCTTC | . | TRBV25-1 | TRBD1 | TRBJ2-1
CATSDPGRPYEQYF | TGTGCCACCAGTGATCCGGGACGGCCTTACGAGCAGTACTTC | few | TRBV24-1 | . | TRBJ2-7
CASSSIQGAAGGELFF | TGTGCCAGCAGCTCGATACAGGGGGCTGCCGGCGGGGAGCTGTTTTTT | . | TRBV7-2 | TRBD1 | TRBJ2-2
CSARDPGNNYGYTF | TGCAGTGCTAGAGATCCAGGGAATAACTATGGCTACACCTTC | few | TRBV20-1 | . | TRBJ1-2
CASSLTGIGLNEQFF | TGCGCCAGCAGCTTGACAGGGATTGGTCTGAATGAGCAGTTCTTC | . | TRBV5-1 | . | TRBJ2-1
CASSLLGERDIATYEQYF | TGTGCCAGCAGTTTATTGGGGGAGCGGGATATAGCAACCTACGAGCAGTACTTC | few | TRBV27 | TRBD2 | TRBJ2-7
CASSEDSLQETQYF | TGTGCCAGCAGTGAAGACAGCCTCCAAGAGACCCAGTACTTC | . | TRBV6-1 | . | TRBJ2-5
CASSVRETHEQFF | TGTGCCAGCAGCGTGCGGGAGACCCATGAGCAGTTCTTC | few | TRBV9 | TRBD2 | TRBJ2-1
CASSLLAGVTYNEQFF | TGTGCCAGCAGCCTACTAGCGGGAGTTACCTACAATGAGCAGTTCTTC | . | TRBV11-3 | TRBD2 | TRBJ2-1
CASTSTVGGQNEQFF | TGCGCCAGCACGTCTACAGTTGGGGGGCAGAATGAGCAGTTCTTC | many | TRBV5-1 | . | TRBJ2-1
CSVDRTSGKNEQYF | TGCAGCGTTGACAGGACTAGCGGGAAGAATGAGCAGTACTTC | few | TRBV29-1 | TRBD2 | TRBJ2-7
CASSPQRGAQETQYF | TGTGCCAGCAGCCCTCAGCGGGGAGCACAAGAGACCCAGTACTTC | . | TRBV7-2 | TRBD2 | TRBJ2-5
CASSQAGGDSYEQFF | TGTGCCAGCTCACAAGCGGGGGGGGACTCCTACGAGCAGTTCTTC | . | TRBV18 | TRBD2 | TRBJ2-1
CASSFERDIAGQFF | TGTGCCAGCAGCTTCGAGCGGGATATAGCTGGGCAGTTCTTC | . | TRBV11-2 | TRBD2 | TRBJ2-1
CASSSQGSSSPLHF | TGTGCCAGCAGCTCGCAGGGGAGTAGTTCACCCCTCCACTTT | few | TRBV6-5 | . | TRBJ1-6
CAVGGAFFPETQYF | TGTGCCGTTGGGGGGGCCTTTTTCCCAGAGACCCAGTACTTC | . | TRBV25-1 | . | TRBJ2-5
CASSLRDGTNEKLFF | TGCGCCAGCAGCTTGAGGGACGGAACTAATGAAAAACTGTTTTTT | . | TRBV5-1 | . | TRBJ1-4
CSGGASGLAKNIQYF | TGCAGCGGGGGCGCTAGCGGACTAGCCAAAAACATTCAGTACTTC | . | TRBV29-1 | TRBD2 | TRBJ2-4
CASSLLRSYNEQFF | TGTGCCAGCAGCTTACTGAGGAGTTACAATGAGCAGTTCTTC | . | TRBV7-9 | . | TRBJ2-1
CASSYRGRDTDTQYF | TGCGCCAGCAGCTACCGGGGGCGAGACACAGATACGCAGTATTTT | . | TRBV5-1 | . | TRBJ2-3
CASSPPYETQYF | TGTGCCAGCTCACCACCATACGAGACCCAGTACTTC | . | TRBV18 | . | TRBJ2-5
CASSPSIGLAGDTQYF | TGTGCCAGCAGCCCGAGTATCGGACTAGCGGGAGATACGCAGTATTTT | . | TRBV5-6 | TRBD2 | TRBJ2-3
CASSQLGTAQETQYF | TGTGCCAGCAGCCAACTCGGGACAGCACAAGAGACCCAGTACTTC | few | TRBV3-1 | TRBD1 | TRBJ2-5
CASSLAGGTSSTDTQYF | TGTGCCAGCAGCTTGGCGGGGGGAACTTCTAGCACAGATACGCAGTATTTT | . | TRBV7-2 | TRBD2 | TRBJ2-3
CASSYSSQNYGYTF | TGTGCCAGCAGTTACTCGAGTCAGAACTATGGCTACACCTTC | . | TRBV6-5 | . | TRBJ1-2